This T cell receptor beta chain was captured in a study of monozygotic twins with inflammatory bowel disease. Study findings and constraints: A distinction between different T cell subtypes was not possible. IBD patients carried less diverse TCRbeta repertoires (inverse Simpson) than healthy co-twins.

As concerns this clonotype: Its antigen is not identified.

TCRdb re-called the 5' RACE reads and shows each CDR3 protein once, DNA omitted. The sample table sets out roughly 300,000 distinct CDR3 sequences. Germline CDR1 SEHNR, CDR2 FQNEAQ (reference sequence). This CDR3 contains 17 residues. The sequence was obtained from a human donor with ulcerative colitis or Crohn's disease, or a healthy co-twin of an affected twin (not recorded which). Sequences were obtained from blood. V gene TRBV7-9 combines with J gene TRBJ2-2; TCRdb's D call, TRBD1, is unchecked because there is no DNA. CDR3 protein: CASSRPGTQTHTGELFF.